There are many counts of the clone carrying this TCR beta chain. As yet, its antigen is unknown. Ahead of thyroid surgery, no patient had received treatment of any kind. The sample originates from a study of metastatic and nonmetastatic thyroid tumors. Background on the study: Across blood and tumor or nodule tissue, repertoires from malignant and benign thyroid patients were compared with one another. Findings of the study overall: Benign nodules were reported to have significantly lower TCR beta diversity than malignant thyroid tumors, in blood and tumor.

Under the authors' procedure: Clinicopathological groups supplied CDR3 differences that were used to build a distant-metastasis classifier for papillary thyroid cancer. TCRdb re-clonotyped the PCR reads via MiXCR. V and J calls and clone size were set by TCRdb, not the authors. The sample shows 40,000 to 45,000 clones, approximately 3% of them seen only once. Trimming took 4 bases from V and 6 from J; bases not matched to a gene: 7. The CDR3 is 14 amino acids. The germline CDR1 and CDR2 sequences are SGHNT and YENEEA. Sequenced input: blood. This chain connects TRBV11-3 to TRBJ2-7, with TRBD1 identical over 9 bases. The TCR originated in a female donor with papillary thyroid cancer or a benign thyroid nodule (not recorded which). Some clones in this sample may be carry-over from other donors' samples. In nucleotides, the CDR3 is TGTGCCAGCAGCTGGGACAGGGAGGTTCGCGAGCAGTACTTC. It translates to CASSWDREVREQYF.